This T cell receptor (beta chain) was sequenced for a study of PD-1 blockade in classical Hodgkin lymphoma. As for the study in general: Nivolumab was administered to patients intravenously at 3 mg/kg every 2 weeks.

To note about this clone: Its antigen is unknown.

Profiling relied on immunoSEQ multiplex PCR, and the TCRdb table lists in-frame clones only, not all of them. The table records roughly 150,000 clones, around 73% of them present only once. General study results and limits: According to reports, newly diagnosed patients had lower baseline TCR diversity than healthy donors, and relapsed/refractory patients had lower baseline TCR diversity still.

This CDR3 has 11 residues. V was shortened by 6 bases and J by 9 bases, with 12 bases between the two germline ends. In germline, CDR1 is SEHNR, CDR2 FQNEAQ (reference sequence). Relapse after autologous stem cell transplantation occurred in every patient, and brentuximab vedotin exposure varied. This material consisted of peripheral blood mononuclear cells (PBMCs), taken before the second cycle of nivolumab. The gene calls are TRBV7-9 and TRBJ2-7; D is possibly TRBD1 or TRBD2 (5 bases each). This receptor was identified in a human donor with classical Hodgkin lymphoma. CDR3 amino acids: CASSPERGQYF. In nucleotides, the CDR3 is TGTGCCAGCAGTCCCGAGAGGGGGCAGTACTTC. Full variable domain (outside the CDR3, taken from reference TRBV7-9 and TRBJ2-7): DTGVSQNPRHKITKRGQNVTFRCDPISEHNRLYWYRQTLGQGPEFLTYFQNEAQLEKSRLLSDRFSAERPKGSFSTLEIQRTEQGDSAMYLCASSPERGQYFGPGTRLTVT.